This record looks at one TCR beta chain sequence and its context. Germline V CDR1 and CDR2: LNHDA, SQIVND (reference sequence). The CDR3 extends over 16 amino acids. The V gene lost 1 base and the J gene lost 0 bases, with 10 bases spanning the gap. This sample is part of a study of blood T cell repertoires in COVID-19. Study in general: COVID-19 samples from acute and convalescent phases originated in the United States, Italy and Spain. PBMCs, B-cell-depleted T cells, or T cells provided the cDNA or gDNA that made up the material.

Study processing details: Estimation of nucleated cell counts was performed using reference gene primer amplification. Using immunoSEQ multiplex PCR, the repertoire was profiled, and TCRdb retains in-frame clones only, with some absent. That table furnishes V, J and clone size, whereas the DNA furnished D and trimming. The sample includes some 400,000 clones, around 89% seen only once; the top ten take around 7%. The J gene is TRBJ2-4, the V gene TRBV19; tentatively, D is TRBD2 (5 bases). This TCR was sampled from a man between 18 and 35 years old with active or convalescent COVID-19. Material for sequencing was peripheral blood. The CDR3 DNA reads TGTGCCAGTAGTATAGCTCTAGCTGCAGCCAAAAACATTCAGTACTTC. This gives the protein CASSIALAAAKNIQYF.